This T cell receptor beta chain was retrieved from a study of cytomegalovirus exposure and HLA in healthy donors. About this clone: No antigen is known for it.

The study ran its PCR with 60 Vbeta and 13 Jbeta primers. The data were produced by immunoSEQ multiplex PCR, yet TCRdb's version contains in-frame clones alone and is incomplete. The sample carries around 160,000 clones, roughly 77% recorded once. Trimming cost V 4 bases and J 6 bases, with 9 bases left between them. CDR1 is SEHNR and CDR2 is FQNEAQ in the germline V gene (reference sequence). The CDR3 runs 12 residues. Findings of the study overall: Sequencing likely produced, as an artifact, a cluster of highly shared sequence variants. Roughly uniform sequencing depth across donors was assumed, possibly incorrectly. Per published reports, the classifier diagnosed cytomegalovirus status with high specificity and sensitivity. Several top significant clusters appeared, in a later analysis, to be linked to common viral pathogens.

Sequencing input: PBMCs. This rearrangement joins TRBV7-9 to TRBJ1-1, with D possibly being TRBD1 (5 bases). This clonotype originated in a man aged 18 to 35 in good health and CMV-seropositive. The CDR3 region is CASSSQGSEAFF. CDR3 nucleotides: TGTGCCAGCAGCTCCCAGGGTTCTGAAGCTTTCTTT.